Below are 5 T cell receptor beta chains sequenced from a single sample in a study of early T cells in non-severe SARS-CoV-2 infection. MiXCR, applied by TCRdb to the 5' RACE reads, yields one record per CDR3 protein. The sample lists 55,000 to 85,000 distinct CDR3 sequences; about 12% were seen once. The sequenced sample was whole blood. These receptors were collected from an adult who was a healthcare worker with PCR-confirmed SARS-CoV-2 infection or an uninfected control (not recorded which).

The chain combines TRBV5-1 with TRBJ1-1; possible D gene TRBD1, 5 bases. The CDR3 sequence is 15 residues long. Germline values: CDR1 SGHRS, CDR2 YFSETQ. Trimming took 4 bases from V and 1 from J, leaving 14 bases between them. CDR3 amino acids: CASSERRDQNTEAFF. The CDR3 DNA reads TGCGCCAGCAGCGAACGCAGGGACCAGAACACTGAAGCTTTCTTT.

This clonotype has a handful of counts. This sequence joins TRBV7-9 and TRBJ2-1; D perhaps matches TRBD1 (6 bases). V lost 5 bases, J lost 9 bases, and 14 bases lay in between. This CDR3 has 13 residues. CDR1 SEHNR and CDR2 FQNEAQ come from the germline V gene (reference sequence). The CDR3 nucleotides are TGTGCCAGCAGCATACCAGGGGAGAGTGAGCAGTTCTTC. Translated: CASSIPGESEQFF.

This clonotype came up once. This could be a read error, since a much larger clone is one nucleotide away. The chain combines TRBV29-1 with TRBJ1-1, with no clear D. V lost 4 bases to trimming and J lost 3 bases, with 6 bases between them. Germline V CDR1 and CDR2: SQVTM, ANQGSEA. This CDR3 region has 11 residues. The CDR3 loop reads CSVVGYTEAFF. The CDR3 DNA reads TGCAGCGTTGTGGGGTACACTGAAGCTTTCTTT. Variable domain in full (rest from reference TRBV29-1 and TRBJ1-1): SAVISQKPSRDICQRGTSLTIQCQVDSQVTMMFWYRQQPGQSLTLIATANQGSEATYESGFVIDKFPISRPNLTFSTLTVSNMSPEDSSIYLCSVVGYTEAFFGQGTRLTVV.

The chain joins TRBV29-1 to TRBJ1-1; TRBD1 matches at 8 bases. The V and J ends lost 6 bases and 6 bases, in that order; junction bases with no gene match: 3. Germline CDR1 reads SQVTM; CDR2 reads ANQGSEA. This CDR3 region has 11 residues. CDR3 amino acids: CSVLTGAEAFF. CDR3 nucleotide sequence: TGCAGCGTGTTGACAGGGGCTGAAGCTTTCTTT. Full variable domain (missing parts from reference TRBV29-1 and TRBJ1-1): SAVISQKPSRDICQRGTSLTIQCQVDSQVTMMFWYRQQPGQSLTLIATANQGSEATYESGFVIDKFPISRPNLTFSTLTVSNMSPEDSSIYLCSVLTGAEAFFGQGTRLTVV.

The V call is TRBV2, the J call TRBJ2-7; perhaps D is TRBD1 or TRBD2 (5 bases each). The CDR3 extends over 13 amino acids. The germline V gene has CDR1 SNHLY and CDR2 FYNNEI. V shed 6 bases and J shed 7 bases, with 16 bases lying between them. CDR3 DNA sequence: TGTGCCAGCAGGGGGGACCCCCGTGATGAGCAGTACTTC. It codes for CASRGDPRDEQYF.